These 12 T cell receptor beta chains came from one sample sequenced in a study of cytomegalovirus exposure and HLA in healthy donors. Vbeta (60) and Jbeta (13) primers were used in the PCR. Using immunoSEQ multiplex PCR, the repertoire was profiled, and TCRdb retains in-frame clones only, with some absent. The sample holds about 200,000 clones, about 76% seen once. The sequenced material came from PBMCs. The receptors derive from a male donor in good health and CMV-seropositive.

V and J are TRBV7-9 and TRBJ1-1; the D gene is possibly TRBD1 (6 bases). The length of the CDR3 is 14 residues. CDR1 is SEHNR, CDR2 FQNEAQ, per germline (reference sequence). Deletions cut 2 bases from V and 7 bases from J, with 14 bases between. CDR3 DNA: TGTGCCAGCAGCTTACGACAGGATCTTTTTGAAGCTTTCTTT. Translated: CASSLRQDLFEAFF. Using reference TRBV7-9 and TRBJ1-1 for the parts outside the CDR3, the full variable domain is DTGVSQNPRHKITKRGQNVTFRCDPISEHNRLYWYRQTLGQGPEFLTYFQNEAQLEKSRLLSDRFSAERPKGSFSTLEIQRTEQGDSAMYLCASSLRQDLFEAFFGQGTRLTVV.

The CDR3 DNA reads TGTGCCAGTAGTATAGGTTCCTCCGGGGGGACAACTAGCACAGATACGCAGTATTTT. It encodes CASSIGSSGGTTSTDTQYF. The chain is built from TRBV19 and TRBJ2-3, with D possibly TRBD2 on 7 matching bases. V gave up 1 base and J gave up 0 bases, with 20 bases separating them. The CDR3 runs 19 residues. The germline CDR1 and CDR2 sequences are LNHDA and SQIVND (reference sequence). Together with reference TRBV19 and TRBJ2-3, the CDR3 gives the full variable domain: DGGITQSPKYLFRKEGQNVTLSCEQNLNHDAMYWYRQDPGQGLRLIYYSQIVNDFQKGDIAEGYSVSREKKESFPLTVTSAQKNPTAFYLCASSIGSSGGTTSTDTQYFGPGTRLTVL.

The CDR3 region has the DNA TGTGCCAGCAGCCGAAACCAGGGGGCCAACGAGCAGTACTTC. This gives the protein CASSRNQGANEQYF. This chain links TRBV7-2 with TRBJ2-5; 8 bases agree with TRBD1. The J call may be in error: the DNA end matches TRBJ2-7 better. The germline V gene encodes CDR1 SGHTA and CDR2 FQGNSA. CDR3 length: 14 residues.

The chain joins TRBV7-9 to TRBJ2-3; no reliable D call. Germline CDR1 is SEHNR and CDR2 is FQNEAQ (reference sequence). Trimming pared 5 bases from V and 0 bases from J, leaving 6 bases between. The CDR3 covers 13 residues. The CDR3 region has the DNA TGTGCCAGCAGCCAGTATAGCACAGATACGCAGTATTTT. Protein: CASSQYSTDTQYF.

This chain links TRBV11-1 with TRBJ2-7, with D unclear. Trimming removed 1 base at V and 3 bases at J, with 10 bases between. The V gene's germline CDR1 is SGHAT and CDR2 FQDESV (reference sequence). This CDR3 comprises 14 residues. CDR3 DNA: TGTGCCAGCAGCTTAGAGAGGAATGGCTACGAGCAGTACTTC. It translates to CASSLERNGYEQYF.

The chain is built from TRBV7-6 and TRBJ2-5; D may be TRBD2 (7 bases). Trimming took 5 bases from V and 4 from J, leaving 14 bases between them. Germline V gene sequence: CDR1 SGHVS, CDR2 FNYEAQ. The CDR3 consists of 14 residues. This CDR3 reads CASSPRGGAETQYF. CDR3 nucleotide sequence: TGTGCCAGCAGCCCTCGCGGGGGCGCAGAGACCCAGTACTTC.

CDR3 nucleotides: TGCGCCAGCAGCTTAGAGGGGGACCTATGGGGCTACACCTTC. Translated, it gives CASSLEGDLWGYTF. The chain recombines TRBV5-1 with TRBJ1-2; a possible D gene is TRBD1 (6 bases). Trimming cost V 2 bases and J 8 bases, with 16 bases left between them. The CDR3 runs to 14 residues. CDR1 SGHRS and CDR2 YFSETQ come from the germline V gene. Full variable domain (rest looked up from reference TRBV5-1 and TRBJ1-2): KAGVTQTPRYLIKTRGQQVTLSCSPISGHRSVSWYQQTPGQGLQFLFEYFSETQRNKGNFPGRFSGRQFSNSRSEMNVSTLELGDSALYLCASSLEGDLWGYTFGSGTRLTVV.

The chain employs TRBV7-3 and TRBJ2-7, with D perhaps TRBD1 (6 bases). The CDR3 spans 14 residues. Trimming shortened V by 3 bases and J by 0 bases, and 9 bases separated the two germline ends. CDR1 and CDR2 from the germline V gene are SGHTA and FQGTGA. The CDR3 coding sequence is TGTGCCAGCAGCTTCGACAGGTTCTCCTACGAGCAGTACTTC. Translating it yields CASSFDRFSYEQYF.

The CDR3 DNA sequence: TGTGCCAGCAGCGTAGCTACTTCGAGTACCGAGCAGTACTTC. Translating it yields CASSVATSSTEQYF. The chain carries TRBV9 and TRBJ2-5, with D hard to call. Gene TRBJ2-7 matches the end of the DNA better, so the J call may be wrong. Looked up from germline, CDR1 is SGDLS and CDR2 is YYNGEE. The CDR3 is made up of 14 amino acids.

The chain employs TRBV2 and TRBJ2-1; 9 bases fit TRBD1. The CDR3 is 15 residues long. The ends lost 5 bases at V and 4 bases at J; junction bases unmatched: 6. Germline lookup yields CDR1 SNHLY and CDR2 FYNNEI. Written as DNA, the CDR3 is TGTGCCAGCAGTCAGGACAGGGGAGAATACAATGAGCAGTTCTTC. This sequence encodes CASSQDRGEYNEQFF.

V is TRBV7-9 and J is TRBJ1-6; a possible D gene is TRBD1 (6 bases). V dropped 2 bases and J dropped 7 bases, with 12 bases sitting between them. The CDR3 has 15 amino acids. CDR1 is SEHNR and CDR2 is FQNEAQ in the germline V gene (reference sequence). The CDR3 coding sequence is TGTGCCAGCAGCTTAAGGGACACGACGAATTCACCCCTCCACTTT. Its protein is CASSLRDTTNSPLHF. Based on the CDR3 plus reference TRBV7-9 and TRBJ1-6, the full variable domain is DTGVSQNPRHKITKRGQNVTFRCDPISEHNRLYWYRQTLGQGPEFLTYFQNEAQLEKSRLLSDRFSAERPKGSFSTLEIQRTEQGDSAMYLCASSLRDTTNSPLHFGNGTRLTVT.

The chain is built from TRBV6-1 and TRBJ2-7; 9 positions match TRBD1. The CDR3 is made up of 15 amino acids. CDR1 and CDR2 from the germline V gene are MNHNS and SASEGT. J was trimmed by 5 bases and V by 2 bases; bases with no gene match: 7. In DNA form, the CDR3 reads TGTGCCAGCAGTGAACCGGGGACAGGGCGAAACGAGCAGTACTTC. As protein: CASSEPGTGRNEQYF.